This T cell receptor beta chain is drawn from a study of Graves' ophthalmopathy and Graves' hyperthyroidism. This CDR3 contains 15 residues. Looked up from germline, CDR1 is MNHEY and CDR2 is SVGAGI. Trimming took 2 bases from V and 6 from J, leaving 13 bases between them. This clonotype appeared a few times. Every ophthalmopathy donor presented moderate-to-severe activity, CAS ≥3, NOSPECS ≥4 and duration under 3 months. Exclusion applied to patients with other autoimmune diseases, uncontrolled infections, pregnancy or lactation. Fresh peripheral blood, 10 ml, was the PBMC source. RNA transcripts yielded amplified TCR beta CDR3 regions. RT-PCR in the first round used HTBI primers; a second-round multiplex PCR followed. TCRdb fed the multiplex PCR reads into MiXCR, producing one record per CDR3 protein. Of 150,000 to 200,000 distinct CDR3 sequences in the sample, roughly 36% were seen once.

This TCR was sampled from a man aged 25 to 40 with Graves' ophthalmopathy. J is TRBJ2-2 and V is TRBV6-5; D unresolved. The specimen sequenced was peripheral blood. In DNA, the CDR3 is TGTGCCAGCAGTTACCAGCCTCTTGGGGCCGGGGAGCTGTTTTTT. It is translated as CASSYQPLGAGELFF.